The source of this T cell receptor (beta chain) is a study of blood T cell repertoires in COVID-19. In the study overall: Acute and convalescent COVID-19 samples came from the United States, Italy and Spain. The analysed material was cDNA or gDNA that came from T cells, B-cell-depleted T cells, or PBMCs.

This clone has only a few counts. Per the original data handling: Counts of nucleated cells, estimated from reference gene primer amplification, were obtained. TCRdb's table, derived via immunoSEQ multiplex PCR, lists solely in-frame clones and lacks some. The V and J calls and the clone size are those of that table, but D and trimming were determined from the DNA. Counted here are about 160,000 clones, 60% to 80% occurring once; the ten biggest clones make up around 2.7%. CDR3 size: 11 residues. Trimming shortened V by 6 bases and J by 4 bases, and 3 bases separated the two germline ends. This TCR came from a man in his 70s with acute or convalescent COVID-19. What was sequenced was peripheral blood. V and J are TRBV12-3 or TRBV12-4 and TRBJ2-2, with D uncertain. CDR3 nucleotides: TGTGCCAGCAGCATCACCGGGGAGCTGTTTTTT. Amino acid sequence: CASSITGELFF.